The source of this T cell receptor (beta chain) is a study of cytomegalovirus exposure and HLA in healthy donors (dated 2017 in TCRdb). Describing the broader study: In an earlier analysis of some 550 of the donors, around 290 Gb of sequence data and 90 million to 120 million unique TCR beta sequences from 150 million to 200 million T cells were reported. An early release that covered 640 HLA-typed donors contained about 300 gigabases of sequencing data and about 93 million unique TCR sequences. Among the roughly 390 genotyped donors, around 81% belonged to the genetic ancestry cluster associated with self-reported Caucasian donors. The aim of the study was to test whether cataloging public T cell receptors could identify signatures of past pathogen exposure. The study used immunosequencing to profile the T cell repertoires of hundreds of subjects and linked those repertoires to cytomegalovirus serostatus. A separate validation cohort of about 110 different subjects was used in addition to the roughly 640-subject first cohort. The study combined high-throughput TCR immunosequencing, statistical association of individual TCRs with disease status, and machine learning to predict cytomegalovirus infection status. In a later analysis, previously published TCR beta repertoires from 666 donors were re-analyzed and high-resolution HLA genotyping was added so that TCR occurrence patterns could be studied. In the later analysis, no new phenotypic data were used to find candidate immune exposures; instead, reliance was placed on TCR beta sequences and their occurrence across donors. An earlier analysis of fewer than 750 of the donors used high-throughput TCR beta sequencing to judge whether each TCR beta V gene segment behaved as functional or pseudogenic. Alongside the repertoire data, information on donor age, sex, ethnicity and CMV serostatus was compiled. Genome-wide SNP genotypes for about 55% of the 666 donors were used in a later genetic analysis, which treated that subset as a discovery cohort. All discovery cohort repertoires had been generated using a single sequencing platform. Both class I and class II loci were covered by HLA typing, at four-digit resolution. The number of donors typed differed by locus, with about 629-640 for A, B, C, DRB1 and DQB1, around 500 for DQA1, 600 to 610 for DPA1, and some 440 for DPB1. Because of strong linkage in the cohort, roughly five DR-DQ haplotypes were treated as single units for association and clustering. Across approximately 420 genotyped donors of the cohort, an average of about 250,000 unique TCR beta nucleotide sequences per donor were sequenced, and approximately 19% of those sequences were non-productive.

There are 15 amino acids in the CDR3, from cysteine to phenylalanine inclusive. The only DNA kept is the CDR3, 45 bases in frame from the first base. Unmatched junction bases come to 4, with V trimmed by 5 bases and J by 0 bases. Looking up the germline V gene yields CDR1 KGHSH and CDR2 LQKENI. The cohort consisted of 650 to 850 healthy bone marrow donors. All cohort members were sampled while nominally healthy, although unrecorded immune exposures were likely present. The donor tested CMV seronegative, placing the donor among the 350 or so seronegative members of the cohort. Each donor provided a peripheral blood sample, and peripheral blood mononuclear cells were used for TCR beta sequencing. Genomic DNA extraction from the blood cell samples was performed with the Qiagen DNeasy Blood Extraction Kit. The paper as a whole reports these results and caveats: The authors suggested that the approach could potentially be generalized to other disease states and immunological phenotypes. Roughly uniform sequencing depth across donors was assumed in presence/absence analyses, although this assumption may not hold. When HLA alleles, especially DR and DQ, strongly co-occurred, TCR associations were difficult to assign to individual alleles. A later genetic analysis reported fewer N-insertions in productive TCRs among donors in an Asian-associated ancestry cluster than the roughly 700-donor mean. Three of the identified cytomegalovirus-associated TCR beta chains were confirmed in vitro to be specific for cytomegalovirus antigens. In an earlier analysis of around 600 of the donors, most TCR beta V segments were observed in productive rearrangements about 90% or about 30% of the time, broadly matching IMGT annotations. Because HLA typing was missing for some donors at each locus, association tests included only the typed subset. The 87-base-pair reads could not distinguish some IMGT-functional V segments, including TRBV6-2 and TRBV6-3, so those segments were excluded. A further reported finding was that TCR beta sequences accurately predicted the HLA-A and HLA-B alleles for most subjects in the first cohort. In a later analysis, HLA-associated TCR beta chains were found to be more clonally expanded and to have lower generation probabilities than equally common non-associated chains. According to a later analysis, most CMV-associated TCR beta chains appeared to be HLA-restricted, and the HLA associations seemed to be driven largely by CMV exposure. In both the original and validation cohorts, the classifier was reported to diagnose cytomegalovirus status with high specificity and sensitivity. A total of 150 or so TCR beta chains were listed by the study as associated with cytomegalovirus. The earlier analysis of around 600 of the donors excluded fewer than 20 rarely observed V segments, including chromosome 9 orphons, because counts were too low. Linkage disequilibrium might explain the correlated functional status among segregating V segments, but an unknown experimental factor could not be ruled out. In this cohort, only TCR beta chains were sequenced, and detectable features were limited by the absence of alpha or paired-chain data. Several of the top co-occurrence clusters appeared to be linked to parvovirus B19, influenza, CMV and Epstein-Barr virus, according to a later analysis. The only immune exposure information available for the cohort was CMV serostatus. Most TCR sequences were observed very rarely across donors, whereas some public TCRs were present in many individuals. An association between a missense DCLRE1C variant and V-gene and J-gene trimming of TCR beta chains was found in a later genetic analysis and replicated in an independent cohort. A group of highly shared sequence variants was considered likely to be a technical artifact of the sequencing pipeline. At a false discovery rate of 0.05, a later analysis linked some 18,000 TCR beta sequences to specific HLA alleles. A later analysis found that TCR association rates varied across HLA loci, with DRB1 alleles showing the most associated TCRs and HLA-C alleles the fewest.

Library construction relied on the immunoSEQ multiplex PCR assay. The multiplex PCR relied on a mix of 60 forward primers for TCR Vbeta segments and 13 reverse primers for TCR Jbeta segments. Amplification of the CDR3 region of rearranged TCR beta genes was performed with a multiplex PCR assay on genomic DNA. Amplified TCR beta libraries were sequenced as 87-base-pair reads on the Illumina HiSeq System. The published analysis was carried out like this. A later analysis tallied some 79 million unique TCR beta chains across the 610 or so repertoires, and roughly 11 million of those chains were shared by two or more donors. To remove PCR and sequencing errors, raw reads were error-corrected and collapsed into unique sequences using a nearest-neighbor algorithm that merged closely related sequences. V, D and J gene segments were assigned by aligning CDR3 sequences to IMGT reference sequences. Each retained sequence needed at least a six-nucleotide match to both a V gene segment and a J gene segment. Rearrangements were called productive when the CDR3 lacked stop codons and stayed in frame with V and J; all others were non-productive. CDR3 was defined according to IMGT convention as the region running from the second conserved V-encoded cysteine to the conserved J-encoded phenylalanine. Sequences without an unambiguous match to a single V gene segment were excluded from the earlier analysis of over 500 of the donors. An earlier analysis of some 500 of the donors classified V segments as functional when productive rearrangements were above 56.7% and as segregating when the standard deviation between donors was above 5%. A statistical classification framework was built to diagnose cytomegalovirus status from the catalog of TCR beta chain sequences. In a later analysis, V and J genes were assigned by comparing TCR nucleotide sequences against IMGT/GENE-DB human TR gene sequences. In a later analysis, CDR3 sequences and most-parsimonious VDJ recombination scenarios were assigned using the TCRdist pipeline. A later analysis defined each TCR beta chain by its CDR3 amino acid sequence plus V-gene family, and excluded reads lacking a unique V-gene family. As a way to deal with suspected cross-contamination and a sequencing artifact, a later analysis dropped approximately 590 nucleotide sequences that were highly shared and had low generation probability. For each public chain, a later analysis derived a clonal expansion index from normalized ranks of inferred template counts within each repertoire. In a later analysis, generation probabilities were computed with a VDJ recombination model fitted to out-of-frame rearrangements, and the resulting probabilities were checked against IGoR. A later analysis scored TCR-TCR, TCR-HLA and TCR-CMV co-occurrence with hypergeometric tests, applying a repertoire-size bias correction to TCR pairs. To estimate false discovery rates, a later analysis permuted the HLA or CMV assignments 20 times. A later analysis grouped co-occurring TCRs with DBSCAN, adding TCRdist sequence similarity when clustering within HLA-allele-positive subsets. Repertoires with fewer than 30,000 or more than 120,000 public chains, plus five repertoires with anomalous nucleotide sharing, were excluded from co-occurrence clustering. The immuneACCESS repertoire file appears here via TCRdb, limited to in-frame rearrangements. These files lack a portion of the clones; in checked studies, under half of the deficit traces to unresolved V genes, and the cause of the others is not known. D and trimming were read from the DNA, whereas the V and J calls and clone size are those reported in that table. The sample includes roughly 140,000 clones, with about 80% observed a single time. The ten largest clones take up 2.5% to 3% of the sample.

This clone has only a few counts. The antigen it binds to is not known. The record has no base qualities; no much larger clone is one base away. The rearranged segments are TRBV18 and TRBJ1-5; 7 central bases correspond to TRBD1. The sequencing sample was made of PBMCs. This sequence originates from a female donor in good health and CMV-seronegative. The sequenced DNA is TGTGCCAGCTCAATGGGACAGTATAGCAATCAGCCCCAGCATTTT. This is translated as CASSMGQYSNQPQHF.